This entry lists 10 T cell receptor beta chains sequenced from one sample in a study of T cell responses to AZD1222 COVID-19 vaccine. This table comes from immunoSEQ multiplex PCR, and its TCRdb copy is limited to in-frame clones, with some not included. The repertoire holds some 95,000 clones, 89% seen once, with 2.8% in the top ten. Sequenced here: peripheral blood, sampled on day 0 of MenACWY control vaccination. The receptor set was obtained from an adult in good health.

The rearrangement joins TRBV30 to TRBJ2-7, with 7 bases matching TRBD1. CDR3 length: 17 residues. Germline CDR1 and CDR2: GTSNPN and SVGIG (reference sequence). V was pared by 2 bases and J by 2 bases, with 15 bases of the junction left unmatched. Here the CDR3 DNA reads TGTGCCTGGAGTCGTGGGACAGCTAACCGTCCCGCCTACGAGCAGTACTTC. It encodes CAWSRGTANRPAYEQYF.

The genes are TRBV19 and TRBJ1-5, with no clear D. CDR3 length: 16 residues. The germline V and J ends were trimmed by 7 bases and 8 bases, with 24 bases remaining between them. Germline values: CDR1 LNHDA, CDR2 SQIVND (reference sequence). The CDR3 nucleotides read TGTGCCAGTAAAAGCGGCGACCGGACGCCCTGGGAGCCCCAGCATTTT. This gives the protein CASKSGDRTPWEPQHF.

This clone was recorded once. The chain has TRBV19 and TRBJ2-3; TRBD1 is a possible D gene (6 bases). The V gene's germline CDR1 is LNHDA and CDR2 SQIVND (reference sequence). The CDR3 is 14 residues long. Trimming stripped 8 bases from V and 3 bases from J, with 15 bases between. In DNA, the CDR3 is TGTGCCAGTTTTCCAGGGGAAGGTACAGATACGCAGTATTTT. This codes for CASFPGEGTDTQYF. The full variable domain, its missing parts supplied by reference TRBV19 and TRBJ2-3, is DGGITQSPKYLFRKEGQNVTLSCEQNLNHDAMYWYRQDPGQGLRLIYYSQIVNDFQKGDIAEGYSVSREKKESFPLTVTSAQKNPTAFYLCASFPGEGTDTQYFGPGTRLTVL.

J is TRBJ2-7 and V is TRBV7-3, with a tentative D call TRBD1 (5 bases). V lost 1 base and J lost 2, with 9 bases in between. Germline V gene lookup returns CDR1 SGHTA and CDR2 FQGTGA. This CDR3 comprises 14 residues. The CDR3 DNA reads TGTGCCAGCAGCTTAAGTCAGGGCCCCTACGAGCAGTACTTC. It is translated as CASSLSQGPYEQYF.

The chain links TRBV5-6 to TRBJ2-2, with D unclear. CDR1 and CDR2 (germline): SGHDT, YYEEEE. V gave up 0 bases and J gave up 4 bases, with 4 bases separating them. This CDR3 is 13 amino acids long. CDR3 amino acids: CASSLVPTGELFF. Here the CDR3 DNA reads TGTGCCAGCAGCTTGGTGCCCACCGGGGAGCTGTTTTTT.

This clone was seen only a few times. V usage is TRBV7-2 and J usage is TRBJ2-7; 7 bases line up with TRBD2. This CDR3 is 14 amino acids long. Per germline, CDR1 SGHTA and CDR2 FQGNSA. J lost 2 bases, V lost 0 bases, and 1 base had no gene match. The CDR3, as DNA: TGTGCCAGCAGCTTAGCGGGGGGGACCTACGAGCAGTACTTC. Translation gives CASSLAGGTYEQYF.

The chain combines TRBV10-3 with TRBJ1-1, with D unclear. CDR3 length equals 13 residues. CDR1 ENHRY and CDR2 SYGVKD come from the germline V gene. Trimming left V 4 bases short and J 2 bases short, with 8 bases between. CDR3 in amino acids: CAISGHPNTEAFF. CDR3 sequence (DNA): TGTGCCATCAGTGGACACCCAAACACTGAAGCTTTCTTT.

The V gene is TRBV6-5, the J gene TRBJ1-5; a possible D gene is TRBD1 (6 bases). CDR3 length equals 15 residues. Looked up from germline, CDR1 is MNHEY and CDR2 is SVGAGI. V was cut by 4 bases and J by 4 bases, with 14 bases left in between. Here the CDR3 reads CASSWGPPANQPQHF. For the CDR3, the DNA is TGTGCCAGCAGTTGGGGGCCTCCGGCAAATCAGCCCCAGCATTTT.

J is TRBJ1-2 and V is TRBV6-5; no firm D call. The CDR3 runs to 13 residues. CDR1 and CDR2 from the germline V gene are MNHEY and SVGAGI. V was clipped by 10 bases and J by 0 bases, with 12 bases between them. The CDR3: CATRIAANYGYTF. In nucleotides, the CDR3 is TGTGCCACCCGGATCGCCGCTAACTATGGCTACACCTTC.

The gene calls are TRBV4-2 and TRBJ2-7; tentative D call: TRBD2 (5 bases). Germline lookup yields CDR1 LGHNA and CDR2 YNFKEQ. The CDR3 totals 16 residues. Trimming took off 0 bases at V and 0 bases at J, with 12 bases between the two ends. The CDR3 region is CASSQESRRSSYEQYF. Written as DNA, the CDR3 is TGTGCCAGCAGCCAAGAATCACGGAGGAGCTCCTACGAGCAGTACTTC.